This T cell receptor (beta chain) was captured in a study of blood T cell repertoires in COVID-19 (dated by TCRdb to 2020 to 2021). With respect to the entire study: The collaborator samples originated in the United States, Italy and Spain and spanned the acute and convalescent phases of COVID-19. The material from the prospective study consisted of cDNA or gDNA derived from T cells, B-cell-depleted T cells, or PBMCs. Where available, HLA class I and class II types were taken from metadata supplied by the sample provider and were not determined by assay-based typing. The repertoires were released in a freely available public database intended as a resource for research on the immune response to SARS-CoV-2. Deeply sampled blood TCRbeta repertoires from subjects exposed to, actively infected with, or recovered from COVID-19 were included in the dataset. Samples were obtained from the ongoing ImmuneRACE study (first 160 participants) and from some 1,200 subjects provided by 6 global collaborators. Nearly every sample came with metadata listing a de-identified subject ID, COVID-19 status, age in years and sex.

The CDR3 has 13 amino acids, counting the end cysteine and phenylalanine. Only CDR3 DNA remains: 39 bases, in frame from the first base. Per the germline V gene (reference sequence), LGHDT is the CDR1 and YNNKEL is the CDR2. As for this clone: Its antigen remains unidentified. The junction differs from germline at one of its ends, possibly a read error.

What the study reported, not specific to this receptor: Clinical and demographic metadata were provided uncurated, with the amount varying by source and participant.

The immunoSEQ Assay, a bias-controlled multiplex PCR, was used to amplify TCRbeta CDR3 regions from genomic DNA. The original pipeline was this. Nucleated cell counts per sample were estimated from amplification of reference gene primers within the assay. To quantify the absolute abundance of each unique TCRbeta CDR3 rearrangement, sequence reads were collapsed and filtered. For each sample, productive Simpson clonality was calculated as the square root of Simpson's diversity index across productive rearrangements. TCRdb obtained this table from immuneACCESS and retained in-frame rearrangements with V and J assigned. These tables miss some clones; where compared with another copy, unresolved V genes account for less than half of the shortfall, and the remainder is unexplained. The DNA was the basis for D and trimming; V, J and clone size are from that table. This sample gives approximately 220,000 clones in total; 85% to 90% of them show up just once. The biggest ten clones account for approximately 3.5% of the sample.

In the prospective study, participants were roughly 18 to 100 years old, resided in about two dozen geographic areas of the United States, and were enrolled through a virtual design. Cohort assignment in the prospective study relied on participant-reported clinical history from a screening survey and a study questionnaire. In the prospective study, whole blood, serum and a nasopharyngeal or oropharyngeal swab were collected from each participant by mobile phlebotomists. Participants in the prospective study had the option to provide additional blood draws and questionnaires over a 2-month period. Before DNA extraction, blood samples from the prospective study were shipped at room temperature or frozen.

The rearranged chain carries TRBV3-1 (or the pseudogene TRBV3-2) and TRBJ1-1; a tentative D match to TRBD1 spans 5 bases. Input material: PBMCs or T cells enriched from blood (not recorded which). This receptor was identified in a woman between 18 and 30 years old in a cohort exposed to, infected with or recovered from COVID-19 (not recorded which). The nucleotide sequence is TGTGCCAGCAGTCAAGACGGGGGGGGTGAAGCTTTCTTT. The translation is CASSQDGGGEAFF.